This T cell receptor (beta chain) was recovered during a study of cytomegalovirus exposure and HLA in healthy donors (dated by TCRdb to 2016 to 2017). Describing the broader study: An earlier analysis of 550 to 700 of the donors reported roughly 270 Gb of sequence data and roughly 100 million unique TCR beta sequences from about 200 million T cells. Roughly 300 gigabases of sequencing data and roughly 81 million unique TCR sequences made up an early release that covered 640 HLA-typed donors. Of the approximately 400 genotyped donors, approximately 83% fell in the genetic ancestry cluster associated with self-reported Caucasian donors. The study aimed to test whether cataloging public T cell receptors could reveal signatures of past pathogen exposure. The study used immunosequencing to profile the T cell repertoires of 670 or so subjects and linked those repertoires to cytomegalovirus serostatus. Along with the 666-subject first cohort, a separate validation cohort of more than 90 different subjects was used. High-throughput TCR immunosequencing, statistical association of individual TCRs with disease status, and machine learning were combined to predict cytomegalovirus infection status. A later analysis re-examined previously published TCR beta repertoires from about 700 donors and added high-resolution HLA genotyping to investigate patterns of TCR occurrence. The later analysis used no new phenotypic data to find candidate immune exposures, relying instead on TCR beta sequences and their occurrence across donors. In an earlier analysis of 500 to 650 of the donors, high-throughput TCR beta sequencing was used to judge whether each TCR beta V gene segment behaved as functional or pseudogenic. Alongside the repertoire data, information on donor age, sex, ethnicity and CMV serostatus was compiled. In a later genetic analysis, genome-wide SNP genotypes for 398 of the 666 donors were used, and that subset was treated as a discovery cohort. Every repertoire in the discovery cohort had been generated on one and the same sequencing platform. HLA typing included class I and class II loci at four-digit resolution. Typing coverage varied by locus: roughly 620-640 donors for A, B, C, DRB1 and DQB1; more than 500 for DQA1; more than 600 for DPA1; 400 to 480 for DPB1. Because of strong linkage in the cohort, five DR-DQ haplotypes were treated as single units for association and clustering. On average, around 240,000 unique TCR beta nucleotide sequences were sequenced per donor among 398 genotyped donors of the cohort, with about 19% of those sequences being non-productive.

The cohort was made up of 666 healthy bone marrow donors. At the time of sampling, every cohort member was nominally healthy, though immune exposures that went unrecorded were likely present. The donor tested CMV seronegative and was one of the 352 seronegative cohort members. Every donor gave a peripheral blood sample, and the peripheral blood mononuclear cells from that sample were used for TCR beta sequencing. The Qiagen DNeasy Blood Extraction Kit was used to extract genomic DNA from the blood cell samples. About this clone itself: It lacks a known antigen. The input lacks base qualities; no much larger clone sits a single base away.

From the cysteine through the phenylalanine, the CDR3 covers 14 amino acids. Only CDR3 DNA remains: 42 bases, in frame from the first base. The germline ends are 5 bases apart after V is trimmed by 2 bases and J by 0 bases. The germline V gene specifies SGHRS as CDR1 and YFSETQ as CDR2. General study outcomes and caveats: A later genetic analysis associated a missense DCLRE1C variant with V-gene and J-gene trimming of TCR beta chains, and an independent cohort replicated the association. Because counts were too low, approximately 18 rarely observed V segments, including chromosome 9 orphons, were excluded from the earlier analysis of 587 of the donors. A later analysis found that most CMV-associated TCR beta chains appeared HLA-restricted, with HLA associations seemingly driven largely by CMV exposure. Broadly in line with IMGT annotations, most TCR beta V segments showed up in productive rearrangements about 87% or about 30% of the time in an earlier analysis of 450 to 600 of the donors. In a later analysis, several top co-occurrence clusters were reported to appear linked to parvovirus B19, influenza, CMV and Epstein-Barr virus. In a later genetic analysis, fewer N-insertions in productive TCRs were reported among donors in an Asian-associated ancestry cluster than the 666-donor mean. In both the original and validation cohorts, the classifier was reported to diagnose cytomegalovirus status with high specificity and sensitivity. According to a later analysis, TCR association rates differed among HLA loci, with DRB1 alleles showing the most associated TCRs and HLA-C alleles showing the fewest. Strong co-occurrence of HLA alleles, especially DR and DQ, made assigning TCR associations to individual alleles difficult. Correlated functional status among segregating V segments might reflect linkage disequilibrium, but an unknown experimental factor could not be ruled out. Sequencing depth was assumed to be roughly uniform across donors in the presence/absence analyses, though that assumption may not hold. Immune exposure information for the cohort was limited to CMV serostatus. HLA typing was unavailable for some donors at each locus, so association tests used only the typed subset. This cohort had only TCR beta chains sequenced, and the lack of alpha or paired-chain data limited which features could be detected. In the study, 150 to 200 TCR beta chains were listed as associated with cytomegalovirus. In a later analysis, HLA-associated TCR beta chains were found to be more clonally expanded and to have lower generation probabilities than equally common non-associated chains. In vitro tests confirmed that a few of the cytomegalovirus-associated TCR beta chains recognize cytomegalovirus antigens. It was suggested by the authors that the approach could potentially be generalized to other disease states and immunological phenotypes. A later analysis associated 16,951 TCR beta sequences with specific HLA alleles at a false discovery rate of 0.05. A further reported finding was that TCR beta sequences accurately predicted the HLA-A and HLA-B alleles for most subjects in the first cohort. A group of highly shared sequence variants was considered likely to be a technical artifact of the sequencing pipeline. Some IMGT-functional V segments, including TRBV6-2 and TRBV6-3, could not be distinguished by the 87-base-pair reads and were therefore excluded. Most TCR sequences were observed very rarely across donors, whereas some public TCRs were present in many individuals.

Receptor libraries were prepared by the immunoSEQ multiplex PCR assay. The multiplex PCR relied on a mix of 60 forward primers for TCR Vbeta segments and 13 reverse primers for TCR Jbeta segments. The CDR3 region of rearranged TCR beta genes was amplified from genomic DNA by a multiplex PCR assay. Amplified TCR beta libraries were sequenced as 87-base-pair reads on the Illumina HiSeq System. The paper's data handling went like this. Across the roughly 600 repertoires, a later analysis counted approximately 83 million unique TCR beta chains, 8.5 million to 12 million of which were shared by at least two donors. A nearest-neighbor algorithm error-corrected the raw reads and collapsed the reads into unique sequences, merging closely related sequences to remove PCR and sequencing errors. V, D and J gene segments were assigned by aligning CDR3 sequences to IMGT reference sequences. For a sequence to be retained, at least a six-nucleotide match to both a V gene segment and a J gene segment was required. Rearrangements were classified as productive when the CDR3 lacked stop codons and remained in frame with V and J, and all other rearrangements were classified as non-productive. CDR3 was defined by IMGT convention, running from the second conserved V-encoded cysteine to the conserved J-encoded phenylalanine. In an earlier analysis of around 570 of the donors, sequences lacking an unambiguous match to a single V gene segment were excluded. An earlier analysis of a few hundred of the donors classified V segments as functional when productive rearrangements were above 56.7% and as segregating when the standard deviation between donors was above 5%. A statistical classification framework was built for diagnosing cytomegalovirus status from the catalog of TCR beta chain sequences. In a later analysis, TCR nucleotide sequences were compared against IMGT/GENE-DB human TR gene sequences so that V and J genes could be assigned. The TCRdist pipeline was used in a later analysis to assign CDR3 sequences and most-parsimonious VDJ recombination scenarios. In a later analysis, every TCR beta chain was defined by the combination of its CDR3 amino acid sequence and its V-gene family, and reads without a unique V-gene family were dropped. A later analysis removed several hundred highly shared, low-generation-probability nucleotide sequences to deal with suspected cross-contamination and a sequencing artifact. In a later analysis, a clonal expansion index for each public chain was calculated from normalized within-repertoire ranks of inferred template counts. In a later analysis, generation probabilities were computed with a VDJ recombination model fitted to out-of-frame rearrangements, and the resulting probabilities were checked against IGoR. Hypergeometric tests were used in a later analysis to score TCR-TCR, TCR-HLA and TCR-CMV co-occurrence, with a repertoire-size bias correction applied to the TCR pairs. A later analysis estimated false discovery rates by permuting HLA or CMV assignments 20 times. In a later analysis, co-occurring TCRs were grouped using DBSCAN, with TCRdist sequence similarity added in when clustering inside HLA-allele-positive subsets. Repertoires with fewer than 30,000 or more than 120,000 public chains, plus five repertoires with anomalous nucleotide sharing, were excluded from co-occurrence clustering. TCRdb took this table from immuneACCESS and kept in-frame rearrangements with V and J called. Such tables lack part of the clones; where checked against another copy, unresolved V genes explain under half of the gap, and the rest is unexplained. V and J calls and clone size are those listed in that table; D and trimming were worked out from the DNA. The sample table records under 200,000 clones; 75% to 85% of these occur just once. Under 2% of the sample lies in the top ten.

The material sequenced was PBMCs. The clonotype was recovered from a woman younger than 35 in good health and CMV-seronegative. In this chain, TRBV5-1 is recombined with TRBJ2-2, with no reliable assignment of the D segment. The CDR3: CASSLISNTGELFF. In nucleotides, the sequence is TGCGCCAGCAGCTTAATATCGAACACCGGGGAGCTGTTTTTT.